This T cell receptor beta chain comes out of a study of radiotherapy plus CTLA-4 blockade in lung cancer. Study outcomes and limitations: The best prediction of response reportedly came from early blood T cell clone dynamics, with interferon-beta. Blood-borne expansion of tumor-derived TCR clones followed radiotherapy plus ipilimumab.

Germline lookup yields CDR1 SEHNR and CDR2 FQNEAQ (reference sequence). The CDR3 runs 12 residues. Trimming left V 5 bases short and J 3 bases short, with 8 bases between. Of note for this clone: Its target is unknown.

Using immunoSEQ multiplex PCR, the repertoire was profiled, and TCRdb retains in-frame clones only, with some absent. The table shows about 49,000 clones, with about 88% occurring only once. This TCR was recovered from a human donor with non-small cell lung cancer whose response to radiotherapy plus ipilimumab could not be evaluated. The sequenced sample was peripheral blood, obtained from a patient treated with radiotherapy plus ipilimumab. This chain links TRBV7-9 with TRBJ2-7; TRBD2 is a possible D gene (6 bases). CDR3 protein: CASSGLLYEQYF. CDR3 nucleotide sequence: TGTGCCAGCAGCGGACTACTCTACGAGCAGTACTTC.